These 23 T cell receptor beta chains were sequenced from one sample in a study of Tregs in tolerant kidney transplant recipients. The data were produced by immunoSEQ multiplex PCR, yet TCRdb's version contains in-frame clones alone and is incomplete. Found here are fewer than 80,000 clones, 95% to 98% of them singletons; the top ten hold 0.55% to 0.6%. The specimen was CD4+ T cells from blood, collected before the transplant. The receptors derive from a human donor who received a combined kidney and bone marrow transplant.

This clone has only one observation. The chain couples TRBV9 to TRBJ2-3; perhaps TRBD1 as D (5 bases). Trimming pared 3 bases from V and 1 base from J, leaving 9 bases between. Germline CDR1 SGDLS, CDR2 YYNGEE. The CDR3 spans 14 residues. CDR3 region: CASSETGRTDTQYF. CDR3 nucleotide sequence: TGTGCCAGCAGCGAAACAGGACGCACAGATACGCAGTATTTT. Supplemented by reference TRBV9 and TRBJ2-3, the full variable domain reads DSGVTQTPKHLITATGQRVTLRCSPRSGDLSVYWYQQSLDQGLQFLIQYYNGEERAKGNILERFSAQQFPDLHSELNLSSLELGDSALYFCASSETGRTDTQYFGPGTRLTVL.

V usage is TRBV6-1 and J usage is TRBJ1-5; D unresolved. The length of the CDR3 is 15 residues. Germline-derived CDR1 and CDR2 are MNHNS and SASEGT. V was pared by 2 bases and J by 3 bases, with 11 bases between. CDR3 loop: CASSETHRYNQPQHF. DNA of the CDR3: TGTGCCAGCAGTGAAACACACAGATACAATCAGCCCCAGCATTTT.

The V and J genes are TRBV2 and TRBJ2-7; 7 bases line up with TRBD1. CDR3 length equals 15 residues. In germline, CDR1 is SNHLY, CDR2 FYNNEI. The V segment lost 4 bases and the J segment 2 bases; nucleotides outside the gene matches: 8. The CDR3 protein is CASSGKGASPYEQYF. The CDR3 DNA sequence: TGTGCCAGCAGTGGGAAGGGGGCGAGTCCCTACGAGCAGTACTTC.

The J gene is TRBJ2-2, the V gene TRBV5-1, with 8 bases lining up with TRBD1. The CDR3 sequence is 15 residues long. J was trimmed by 6 bases and V by 1 base; bases with no gene match: 5. Germline CDR1 reads SGHRS; CDR2 reads YFSETQ. Here the CDR3 reads CASSLTQGDAGELFF. In DNA, the CDR3 is TGCGCCAGCAGCTTGACACAGGGGGATGCCGGGGAGCTGTTTTTT.

The chain couples TRBV11-1 to TRBJ2-3; 11 positions match TRBD2. V lost 0 bases to trimming and J lost 0 bases; unmatched junction nucleotides: 2. This CDR3 is 17 amino acids long. CDR1 and CDR2 (germline): SGHAT, FQDESV (reference sequence). The CDR3 DNA sequence: TGTGCCAGCAGCTTAGCGCGGACTAGCGGGAGCACAGATACGCAGTATTTT. It specifies CASSLARTSGSTDTQYF. Variable domain in full (rest from reference TRBV11-1 and TRBJ2-3): EAEVAQSPRYKITEKSQAVAFWCDPISGHATLYWYRQILGQGPELLVQFQDESVVDDSQLPKDRFSAERLKGVDSTLKIQPAELGDSAMYLCASSLARTSGSTDTQYFGPGTRLTVL.

The chain uses TRBV28 and TRBJ1-2; 7 bases line up with TRBD1. There are 13 residues in the CDR3. CDR1 MDHEN and CDR2 SYDVKM come from the germline V gene. J lost 4 bases, V lost 3 bases, and 2 bases had no gene match. As DNA, the CDR3 is TGTGCCAGCAGTTTTGGGACAGCCTATGGCTACACCTTC. Translated: CASSFGTAYGYTF.

This chain uses TRBV18 with TRBJ1-2; 9 bases match TRBD1. This CDR3 region has 14 residues. The germline V gene has CDR1 KGHSH and CDR2 LQKENI. The J segment lost 9 bases and the V segment lost 1 base, leaving 6 bases of the junction unmatched. CDR3 coding DNA: TGTGCCAGCTCACCACGGGGACAGGGTGTGCGCTACACCTTC. Protein sequence: CASSPRGQGVRYTF.

The chain links TRBV13 to TRBJ1-1; D unclear. V lost 7 bases, J lost 4 bases, and 13 bases lay in between. Looked up from germline, CDR1 is PRHDT and CDR2 is FYEKMQ (reference sequence). The CDR3 has 13 residues. The CDR3 region is CASTAEGSTEAFF. The CDR3 nucleotides read TGTGCCAGCACCGCGGAGGGAAGCACTGAAGCTTTCTTT.

The sample holds one count of this clone. The chain combines TRBV6-5 with TRBJ2-7; 10 nucleotides align to TRBD1. Germline loops: CDR1 MNHEY, CDR2 SVGAGI. V dropped 6 bases and J dropped 4; count of bases not matched to a gene: 9. The CDR3 runs to 15 residues. CDR3 region: CASSRDRGRGYEQYF. DNA of the CDR3: TGTGCCAGCAGCAGGGACAGGGGACGGGGATACGAGCAGTACTTC.

The rearrangement links TRBV2 to TRBJ2-1, with 9 bases aligning to TRBD1. Germline CDR1 reads SNHLY; CDR2 reads FYNNEI. The CDR3 extends over 15 amino acids. The junction had 12 bases not matched to a gene; V was cut back by 6 bases and J by 9 bases. The CDR3: CASSSRDRVGSEQFF. DNA of the CDR3: TGTGCCAGCAGCTCCCGGGACAGGGTGGGTAGTGAGCAGTTCTTC. The full variable domain, completed using reference TRBV2 and TRBJ2-1, is EPEVTQTPSHQVTQMGQEVILRCVPISNHLYFYWYRQILGQKVEFLVSFYNNEISEKSEIFDDQFSVERPDGSNFTLKIRSTKLEDSAMYFCASSSRDRVGSEQFFGPGTRLTVL.

The rearrangement links TRBV5-4 to TRBJ2-2, with D possibly TRBD2 on 6 matching bases. Trimming left V 3 bases short and J 7 bases short, with 13 bases between. The germline CDR1 and CDR2 sequences are SGHNT and YYREEE (reference sequence). The CDR3 is made up of 14 amino acids. CDR3 residues: CASSWDSSGGELFF. The CDR3 coding sequence is TGTGCCAGCAGCTGGGACTCCTCCGGCGGGGAGCTGTTTTTT.

The chain combines TRBV5-6 with TRBJ2-6, with 11 bases fitting TRBD1. CDR1 and CDR2 (germline): SGHDT, YYEEEE. The CDR3 loop spans 19 amino acids. The trim removed 4 bases at V and 4 bases at J, leaving 13 bases unmatched. CDR3 sequence reads: CASSQGTGGDLGGANVLTF. CDR3 sequence (DNA): TGTGCCAGCAGCCAGGGGACAGGGGGGGACTTAGGAGGGGCCAACGTCCTGACTTTC. Combining the CDR3 with reference TRBV5-6 and TRBJ2-6 gives the whole variable domain DAGVTQSPTHLIKTRGQQVTLRCSPKSGHDTVSWYQQALGQGPQFIFQYYEEEERQRGNFPDRFSGHQFPNYSSELNVNALLLGDSALYLCASSQGTGGDLGGANVLTFGAGSRLTVL.

The chain recombines TRBV6-5 with TRBJ2-3; possibly TRBD2 for D (6 bases). The CDR3 consists of 15 residues. Germline CDR1 reads MNHEY; CDR2 reads SVGAGI. Between the trimmed V and J ends, which lost 5 bases and 1 base, there was a span of 13 bases. The CDR3 nucleotides read TGTGCCAGCAGTAACCCAGGGACTGGCACAGATACGCAGTATTTT. Amino acids: CASSNPGTGTDTQYF.

This rearrangement joins TRBV28 to TRBJ2-5; D is possibly TRBD1 (6 bases). Trimming pared 3 bases from V and 1 base from J, leaving 12 bases between. This CDR3 has 15 amino acids. Germline V gives CDR1 MDHEN, CDR2 SYDVKM. The CDR3 region is CASSLTGALQETQYF. As DNA, the CDR3 is TGTGCCAGCAGTTTGACAGGAGCGCTCCAAGAGACCCAGTACTTC.

The rearrangement joins TRBV25-1 to TRBJ1-3; D remains ambiguous. The CDR3 extends over 14 amino acids. Germline V lookup: CDR1 MGHDK, CDR2 SYGVNS. The germline V and J ends were trimmed by 3 bases and 9 bases, with 15 bases remaining between them. The CDR3 here is CASSDRTEAGTIYF. CDR3 sequence (DNA): TGTGCCAGCAGTGACCGGACGGAAGCGGGCACCATATATTTT.

V gene TRBV19 combines with J gene TRBJ1-1; 10 bases fit TRBD1. After removal of 6 bases from V and 1 base from J, the junction contained 8 bases not matched to a gene. The germline V gene has CDR1 LNHDA and CDR2 SQIVND (reference sequence). The CDR3 length is 16 residues. The DNA of the CDR3 is TGTGCCAGTAGACCGGGGACAGGGGCCCGGAACACTGAAGCTTTCTTT. It encodes CASRPGTGARNTEAFF.

V usage is TRBV10-3 and J usage is TRBJ1-1, with 9 bases lining up with TRBD1. The J segment lost 1 base and the V segment lost 6 bases, leaving 3 bases of the junction unmatched. Germline CDR1 reads ENHRY; CDR2 reads SYGVKD. CDR3 size: 14 residues. The CDR3 reads CAISRDRENTEAFF. CDR3 DNA: TGTGCCATCAGCCGGGACAGGGAGAACACTGAAGCTTTCTTT.

The V call is TRBV7-2, the J call TRBJ1-3, with D unclear. The V gene lost 6 bases and the J gene lost 0 bases, with 12 bases spanning the gap. This CDR3 region has 15 residues. Germline V gene lookup returns CDR1 SGHTA and CDR2 FQGNSA. This CDR3 reads CASRTPGSSGNTIYF. In DNA, the CDR3 is TGTGCCAGCAGAACGCCGGGATCCTCTGGAAACACCATATATTTT.

Here the CDR3 reads CASSLQLALTDTQYF. In DNA, the CDR3 is TGCGCCAGCAGCTTGCAACTAGCATTGACAGATACGCAGTATTTT. The chain uses TRBV5-1 and TRBJ2-3, with D perhaps matching TRBD2 (6 bases). Per germline, CDR1 SGHRS and CDR2 YFSETQ. The CDR3 runs 15 residues. V was clipped by 1 base and J by 3 bases, with 12 bases between them.

This clone was seen only once. V and J are TRBV15 and TRBJ2-2; 9 bases line up with TRBD2. This CDR3 is built from 16 residues. The trim removed 3 bases at V and 7 bases at J, leaving 9 bases unmatched. Germline-derived CDR1 and CDR2 are LNHNV and YYDKDF (reference sequence). DNA for the CDR3: TGTGCCACCAGCAGGCAGGCGGGAGGGCTGTTCGGGGAGCTGTTTTTT. Protein: CATSRQAGGLFGELFF.

This chain connects TRBV28 to TRBJ2-7, with 10 bases matching TRBD2. J was trimmed by 9 bases and V by 6 bases; bases with no gene match: 5. Germline V lookup: CDR1 MDHEN, CDR2 SYDVKM. The CDR3 loop spans 12 amino acids. CDR3 bases: TGTGCCAGCAGCTCTAGCGGGGGTAGGCAGTACTTC. As protein: CASSSSGGRQYF. Variable domain in full (rest from reference TRBV28 and TRBJ2-7): DVKVTQSSRYLVKRTGEKVFLECVQDMDHENMFWYRQDPGLGLRLIYFSYDVKMKEKGDIPEGYSVSREKKERFSLILESASTNQTSMYLCASSSSGGRQYFGPGTRLTVT.

The table lists this clone with a count of one. In DNA, the CDR3 is TGTGCCAGCAGCGGGACAGGGCCTCAGCCCCAGCATTTT. Translating it yields CASSGTGPQPQHF. The V and J genes are TRBV28 and TRBJ1-5; 9 bases are a match to TRBD1. CDR3 size: 13 residues. Germline-derived CDR1 and CDR2 are MDHEN and SYDVKM. Losses at the gene ends were 6 bases for V and 6 bases for J; bases not matched to a gene: 3.

This clone was counted once. The V call is TRBV19, the J call TRBJ1-3; weak D call: TRBD1 (6 bases). CDR3 length: 15 amino acids. The germline V gene has CDR1 LNHDA and CDR2 SQIVND (reference sequence). Trimming removed 5 bases from V and 2 bases from J, with 13 bases in between. The CDR3 nucleotides are TGTGCCAGTAGTGTCCGCAGGGGTACTGGAAACACCATATATTTT. Encoded protein: CASSVRRGTGNTIYF.